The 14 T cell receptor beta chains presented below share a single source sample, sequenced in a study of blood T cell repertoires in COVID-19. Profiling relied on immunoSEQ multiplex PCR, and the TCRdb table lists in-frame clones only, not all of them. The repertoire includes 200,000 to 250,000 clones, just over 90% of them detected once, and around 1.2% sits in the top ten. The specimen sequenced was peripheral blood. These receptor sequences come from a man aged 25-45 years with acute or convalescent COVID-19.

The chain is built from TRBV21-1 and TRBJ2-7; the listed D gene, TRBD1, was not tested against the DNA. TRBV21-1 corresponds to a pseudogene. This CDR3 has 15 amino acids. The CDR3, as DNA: TGTGCCAGCAGGAACAGGGGGCCCTCATCCTACGAGCAGTACTTC. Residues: CASRNRGPSSYEQYF.

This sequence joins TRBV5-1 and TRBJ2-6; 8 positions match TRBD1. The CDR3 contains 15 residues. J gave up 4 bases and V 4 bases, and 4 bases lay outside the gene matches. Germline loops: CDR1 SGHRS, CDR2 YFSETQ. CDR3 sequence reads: CASSLDRAGANVLTF. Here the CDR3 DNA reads TGCGCCAGCAGCCTGGACAGGGCCGGGGCCAACGTCCTGACTTTC.

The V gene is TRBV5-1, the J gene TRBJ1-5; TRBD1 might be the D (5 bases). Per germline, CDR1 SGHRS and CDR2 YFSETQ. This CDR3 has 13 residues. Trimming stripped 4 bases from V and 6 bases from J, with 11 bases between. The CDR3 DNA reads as TGCGCCAGCAGCCAGGGAAAGGGTCAGCCCCAGCATTTT. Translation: CASSQGKGQPQHF.

The CDR3 loop is CASSSGGVGQPQHF. CDR3 nucleotides: TGTGCCAGCAGTTCAGGGGGCGTCGGTCAGCCCCAGCATTTT. The gene calls are TRBV6-1 and TRBJ1-5; 8 bases align to TRBD1. Germline V gives CDR1 MNHNS, CDR2 SASEGT. V dropped 5 bases and J dropped 6; count of bases not matched to a gene: 6. The CDR3 has 14 amino acids.

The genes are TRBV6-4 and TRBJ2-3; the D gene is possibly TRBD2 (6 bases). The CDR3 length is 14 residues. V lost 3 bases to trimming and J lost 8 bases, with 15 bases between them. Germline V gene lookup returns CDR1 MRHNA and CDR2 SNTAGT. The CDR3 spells CASSEASETGTQYF. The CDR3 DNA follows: TGTGCCAGCAGTGAGGCTAGCGAAACCGGTACGCAGTATTTT.

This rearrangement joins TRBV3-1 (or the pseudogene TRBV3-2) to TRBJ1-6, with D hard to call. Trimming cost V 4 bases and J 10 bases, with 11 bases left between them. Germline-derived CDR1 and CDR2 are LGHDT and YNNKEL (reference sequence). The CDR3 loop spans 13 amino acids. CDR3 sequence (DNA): TGTGCCAGCAGCCTGGCACAGTTATCACCCCTCCACTTT. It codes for CASSLAQLSPLHF.

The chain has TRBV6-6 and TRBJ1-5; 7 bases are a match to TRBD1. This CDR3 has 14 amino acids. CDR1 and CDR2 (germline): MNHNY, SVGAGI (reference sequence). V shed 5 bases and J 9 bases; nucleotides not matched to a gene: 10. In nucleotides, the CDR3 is TGTGCCAGCAGTGTACAGGGGATTGGGGGGCCCCAGCATTTT. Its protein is CASSVQGIGGPQHF.

As DNA, the CDR3 is TGTGCCAGCAGCTTGGAGCCGGGACAGGGGACCGGGGAGCTGTTTTTT. It yields the protein CASSLEPGQGTGELFF. V gene TRBV5-4 combines with J gene TRBJ2-2; the match to TRBD1 covers 10 bases. The CDR3 covers 16 residues. Germline CDR1 reads SGHNT; CDR2 reads YYREEE (reference sequence). With 0 bases clipped from V and 5 bases from J, the junction kept 4 bases outside the gene matches.

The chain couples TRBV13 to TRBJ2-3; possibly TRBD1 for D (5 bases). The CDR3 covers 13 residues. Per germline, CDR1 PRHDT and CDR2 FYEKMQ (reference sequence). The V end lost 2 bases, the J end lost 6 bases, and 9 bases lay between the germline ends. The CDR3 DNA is TGTGCCAGCAGCTTAAAGGGGAAGGATACGCAGTATTTT. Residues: CASSLKGKDTQYF.

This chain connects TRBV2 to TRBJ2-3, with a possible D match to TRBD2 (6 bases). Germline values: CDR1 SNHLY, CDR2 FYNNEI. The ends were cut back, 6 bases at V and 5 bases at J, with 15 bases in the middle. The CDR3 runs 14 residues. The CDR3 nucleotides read TGTGCCAGCAGCGCCGGACTCGGGGGAGATACGCAGTATTTT. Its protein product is CASSAGLGGDTQYF.

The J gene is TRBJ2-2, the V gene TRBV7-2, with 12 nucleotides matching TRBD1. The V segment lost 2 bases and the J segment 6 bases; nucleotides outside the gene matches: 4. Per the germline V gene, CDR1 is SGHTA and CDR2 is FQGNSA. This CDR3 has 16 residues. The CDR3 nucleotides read TGTGCCAGCAGCTTAATCGGGACAGGGGGCGCCGGGGAGCTGTTTTTT. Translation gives CASSLIGTGGAGELFF.

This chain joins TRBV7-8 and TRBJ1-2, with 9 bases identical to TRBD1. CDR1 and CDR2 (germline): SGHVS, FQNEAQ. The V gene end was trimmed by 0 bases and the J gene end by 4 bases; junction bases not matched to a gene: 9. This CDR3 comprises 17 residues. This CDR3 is CASSLAGGTGSGYGYTF. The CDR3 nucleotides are TGTGCCAGCAGCTTAGCGGGGGGGACAGGGTCAGGCTATGGCTACACCTTC.

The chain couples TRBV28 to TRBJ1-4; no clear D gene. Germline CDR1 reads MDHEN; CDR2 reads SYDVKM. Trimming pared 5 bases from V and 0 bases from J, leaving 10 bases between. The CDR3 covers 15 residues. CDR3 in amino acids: CASSPTPATNEKLFF. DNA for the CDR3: TGTGCCAGCAGTCCGACTCCGGCAACTAATGAAAAACTGTTTTTT.

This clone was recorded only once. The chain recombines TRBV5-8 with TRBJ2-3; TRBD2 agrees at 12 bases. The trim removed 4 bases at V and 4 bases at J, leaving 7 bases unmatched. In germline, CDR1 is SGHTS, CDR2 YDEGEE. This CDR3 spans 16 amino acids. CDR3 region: CASSVPSGRAADTQYF. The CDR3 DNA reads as TGTGCCAGCAGCGTCCCTAGCGGGAGGGCTGCAGATACGCAGTATTTT.